This TCR beta chain was obtained from a study of beta chain features in type 1 diabetes (dated by TCRdb to 2017 to 2018). With regard to the full study: No differences in mean age, gender distribution, total cell number or subset yield were found between patients and healthy donors. Across all samples, some 100,000,000 sorted cells were examined, and cell number per subset correlated strongly with RNA yield. The study compared TCRB repertoires of sorted circulating CD4+ T cell subsets between recently diagnosed type 1 diabetes patients and matched healthy donors. Whereas all 30 or so donors provided naive and central memory subsets, regulatory and stem cell-like memory subsets were isolated from just 8 patients and roughly 8 healthy donors. Here is what the overall study found, with its caveats: Sequencing cDNA rather than genomic DNA could over-represent highly expressing activated cells, although activation and CD3 levels did not differ between groups. Fewer insertions and more nucleotide deletions at VDJ recombination sites were observed in patients with type 1 diabetes, implying thymic rearrangement abnormalities. PCR might favor shorter templates, but patient and control samples were amplified and corrected together, so any skew would affect both groups equally. Only small numbers of individuals were included in the HLA sub-analyses, which left unresolved whether HLA type had any influence on TCRB rearrangement. The naive, central memory and regulatory TCRB repertoires appeared to resemble one another more closely among patients than among healthy donors. In all four CD4+ subsets, TCRB CDR3 length was moderately but significantly shorter in type 1 diabetes patients.

From each donor, a single peripheral blood sample of about 120 mL on average was drawn into heparinised tubes. A BD FACSAria II was used to sort naive, central memory, regulatory and stem cell-like memory CD4+ T cells with a panel that included CD45RO, CCR7, CD25, CD127, CD95 and CD27. All sorted populations exceeded 95% purity. PBMCs were isolated immediately by Lymphoprep density gradient centrifugation and stained directly without culture. So that batch effects would be minimized, each experiment stained and sorted samples in pairs, pairing one healthy donor with one patient. V lost 0 bases and J lost 7 bases, and the count of bases not matched to a germline gene is 3. From a lookup of the germline V gene (reference sequence), CDR1 and CDR2 are MNHNY and SVGAGI. Spanning cysteine to phenylalanine, the CDR3 consists of 14 amino acids. Here the CDR3 DNA is all that survives: 42 bases in frame from base 1.

This clone showed up just a few times. It lacks a known antigen. No quality values exist for individual bases; no much larger clone is one base distant. All of the isolated RNA was reverse transcribed with the High Capacity cDNA Reverse Transcription Kit, so expressed TCRB transcripts were sequenced. Deep immunoSEQ sequencing was performed on naive, central memory and regulatory T cell samples, with an average of around 3.5 million total reads per sample. After sorted cells were lysed in RLT buffer, RNA was extracted with DNase-treated RNeasy Micro or Mini kits, with the choice depending on cell number. To prevent cross-contamination, every cell subset was processed on its own, while patient and healthy donor samples were processed together. The immunoSEQ multiplex PCR was used to amplify TCRB sequences from cDNA, generating 87-bp fragments that spanned the CDR3 region. Sequencing of the amplicons was done on the Illumina HiSeq platform. The original pipeline was this. Synthetic template baselines were used to correct PCR bias computationally, reads within Hamming distance 2 were collapsed together, and singletons that could not be merged were discarded. By aligning reads against IMGT, V, D and J genes, CDR3 length, and insertions or deletions at six rearrangement sites were assigned. Clonotype counts were normalized to sorted cell number within each subset before computing true diversity and Gini coefficients with the tcR R package. The overlap coefficient, calculated on TCRB nucleotide sequences, was used to measure repertoire sharing. Here the immuneACCESS table is served through TCRdb, limited to in-frame sequences with V and J called. Missing clones are a known gap in these copies; in checked studies unresolved V genes cover under half, and the rest lacks a known reason. Clonal size and the V and J genes are those of that table, whereas D and trimming came from the DNA. Recorded for this sample are about 180,000 clones; about an eighth of them occurred a single time. Of the sample, 0.62% falls within the top ten clones.

Sequences were obtained from central memory CD4+ T cells from blood. The clonotype was recovered from a woman younger than 30 in good health. Recombination joined TRBV6-6 with TRBJ2-4; 7 bases in the junction line up with TRBD1. CDR3 sequence: CASSYSSTGNIQYF. In nucleotide form, the sequence is TGTGCCAGCAGTTACTCCTCGACAGGGAACATTCAGTACTTC.